The source of this TCR beta chain is a study of T cells after yellow fever vaccination. Study findings and constraints: Post-booster reappearance was seen for most primary-vaccination clones (roughly 97% CD4, 80% to 90% CD8). Researchers noted that a small share of clonotypes showed up in both CD4 and CD8 compartments.

Trimming removed 2 bases from V and 6 bases from J, with 15 bases in between. The germline gives CDR1 SGHTA, CDR2 FQGNSA. The CDR3 is made up of 15 amino acids. To note about this clonotype: The antigen is undetermined.

A universal primer site and UMIs were added as TCR cDNA was made by 5'RACE template switching. One entry per CDR3 protein results from TCRdb running MiXCR on the 5' RACE reads. The data hold 250,000 to 400,000 distinct CDR3 sequences, with 4.1% observed a single time. The genes are TRBV7-2 and TRBJ2-3, with D perhaps TRBD1 (5 bases). The receptor comes from a man between 18 and 35 years old who received the YFV17D yellow fever vaccine. This material consisted of PBMCs, taken 5 days after the yellow fever booster vaccination. CDR3 loop: CASSLLPTGRDTQYF. The CDR3 DNA reads TGTGCCAGCAGCTTATTACCCACAGGCAGGGATACGCAGTATTTT.